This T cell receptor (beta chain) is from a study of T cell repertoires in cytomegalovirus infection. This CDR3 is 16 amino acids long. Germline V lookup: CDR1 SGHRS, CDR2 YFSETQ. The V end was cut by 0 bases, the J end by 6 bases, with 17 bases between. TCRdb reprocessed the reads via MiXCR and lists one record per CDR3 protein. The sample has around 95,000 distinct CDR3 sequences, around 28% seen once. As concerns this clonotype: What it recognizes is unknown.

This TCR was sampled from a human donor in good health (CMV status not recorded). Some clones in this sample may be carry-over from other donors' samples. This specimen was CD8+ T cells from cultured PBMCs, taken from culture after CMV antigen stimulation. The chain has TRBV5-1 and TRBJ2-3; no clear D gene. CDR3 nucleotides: TGCGCCAGCAGCTTGGTATCGCCCCCCAAAATGGATACGCAGTATTTT. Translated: CASSLVSPPKMDTQYF.